The 6 T cell receptor beta chains listed next were all sequenced from one sample in a study of blood T cell repertoires in COVID-19 (dated by TCRdb to between 2020 and 2021). The library was produced with the immunoSEQ multiplex PCR assay. TCRdb limited this immuneACCESS table to in-frame rearrangements with V and J called. A share of clones is missing; checked studies link under half to unresolved V genes, and the rest is unexplained. The sample records 300,000 to 450,000 clones, approximately 91% of which are singletons. The top ten hold just over 1% of the sample. The sample taken for sequencing was PBMCs or T cells enriched from blood (not recorded which). The receptor source for this set is a woman aged 25 to 39 who had been exposed to COVID-19.

The chain is built from TRBV5-1 and TRBJ1-5; D gene uncertain. Trimming removed 4 bases at V and 9 bases at J, with 14 bases between. This CDR3 is built from 13 residues. Germline assignment: CDR1 SGHRS and CDR2 YFSETQ. In DNA, the CDR3 is TGCGCCAGCAGCCCGGACGGGATGGGGCCCCAGCATTTT. It codes for CASSPDGMGPQHF.

The DNA of the CDR3 is TGTGCCAGCAGCGTAGGGAGCGGGACTAGCGGCCCCTACGAGCAGTACTTC. It encodes CASSVGSGTSGPYEQYF. The chain links TRBV9 to TRBJ2-7; 11 bases align to TRBD2. CDR3 length equals 17 residues. Germline CDR1 reads SGDLS; CDR2 reads YYNGEE. The V gene end was trimmed by 0 bases and the J gene end by 2 bases; junction bases not matched to a gene: 7.

The rearrangement joins TRBV27 to TRBJ1-5; D is ambiguous. This CDR3 has 14 residues. With 3 bases removed from V and 0 bases from J, the gap between germline ends came to 6 bases. The germline V gene encodes CDR1 MNHEY and CDR2 SMNVEV (reference sequence). The CDR3 spells CASSLQFSNQPQHF. The CDR3 DNA reads as TGTGCCAGCAGTTTGCAGTTTAGCAATCAGCCCCAGCATTTT.

The rearrangement uses TRBV10-3 and TRBJ2-3; weak D call: TRBD1 (6 bases). Trimming pared 8 bases from V and 2 bases from J, leaving 17 bases between. Germline V CDR1 and CDR2: ENHRY, SYGVKD. This CDR3 spans 15 amino acids. The CDR3 DNA follows: TGTGCCATCCGGGCCCGGACAGCCTACACAGATACGCAGTATTTT. It encodes CAIRARTAYTDTQYF.

The chain couples TRBV11-3 to TRBJ1-1; possibly TRBD1 for D (6 bases). This CDR3 comprises 15 residues. Trimming shortened V by 4 bases and J by 1 base, and 13 bases separated the two germline ends. The germline V gene encodes CDR1 SGHNT and CDR2 YENEEA. The DNA of the CDR3 is TGTGCCAGCAGCTACGAGTCACAGGGGAACACTGAAGCTTTCTTT. It translates to CASSYESQGNTEAFF.

The chain is built from TRBV5-4 and TRBJ2-5, with D possibly being TRBD1 (5 bases). The length of the CDR3 is 14 residues. Germline CDR1 SGHNT, CDR2 YYREEE (reference sequence). Trimming took off 4 bases at V and 1 base at J, with 11 bases between the two ends. DNA of the CDR3: TGTGCCAGCAGCGAACAGGATTCCCAAGAGACCCAGTACTTC. Its translation is CASSEQDSQETQYF.